This entry lists 24 T cell receptor beta chains sequenced from one sample in a study of T cell responses to AZD1222 COVID-19 vaccine. The protocol was immunoSEQ multiplex PCR, while the TCRdb copy is restricted to in-frame clones and leaves out a portion. Altogether 250,000 or so clones are present, approximately 93% being singletons, with the ten largest covering 0.55%. Sequences were derived from peripheral blood, sampled on day 0 of AZD1222 vaccination. The receptors stem from an adult in good health.

The V gene is TRBV27, the J gene TRBJ1-2; 7 bases are shared with TRBD1. The germline V gene encodes CDR1 MNHEY and CDR2 SMNVEV (reference sequence). The CDR3 consists of 15 residues. With 6 bases clipped from V and 4 bases from J, the junction kept 11 bases outside the gene matches. CDR3 bases: TGTGCCAGCAGCCCCAGGGACAGAACCTTCTATGGCTACACCTTC. Translating gives CASSPRDRTFYGYTF.

This rearrangement joins TRBV4-1 to TRBJ1-3; D is possibly TRBD1 (5 bases). Germline assignment: CDR1 MGHRA and CDR2 YSYEKL. The V gene lost 0 bases and the J gene lost 0 bases, with 12 bases spanning the gap. The CDR3 is 17 amino acids. The CDR3 reads CASSQDQRQYSGNTIYF. In DNA, the CDR3 is TGCGCCAGCAGCCAAGATCAGAGACAGTACTCTGGAAACACCATATATTTT.

The chain combines TRBV19 with TRBJ1-2; D gene unclear. Trimming removed 0 bases from V and 5 bases from J, with 7 bases in between. CDR1 is LNHDA, CDR2 SQIVND, per germline (reference sequence). The CDR3 spans 13 residues. The CDR3 nucleotides are TGTGCCAGTAGTATAGAAGGAAGATATGGCTACACCTTC. It is translated as CASSIEGRYGYTF.

J is TRBJ2-7 and V is TRBV9, with D possibly matching TRBD1 (6 bases). CDR3 length equals 15 residues. V lost 0 bases to trimming and J lost 2 bases, with 12 bases between them. Looked up from germline, CDR1 is SGDLS and CDR2 is YYNGEE. In nucleotides, the CDR3 is TGTGCCAGCAGCGTAGGGGGCAGGGGAGCCTACGAGCAGTACTTC. Translating gives CASSVGGRGAYEQYF.

The chain uses TRBV28 and TRBJ2-7; TRBD2 agrees at 9 bases. The CDR3 totals 15 residues. In germline, CDR1 is MDHEN, CDR2 SYDVKM. V trimming: 5 bases; J trimming: 1 base; junction bases outside the gene matches: 6. DNA for the CDR3: TGTGCCAGCAGTGTTCTAGCGGGGAGTTCCTACGAGCAGTACTTC. As protein: CASSVLAGSSYEQYF.

The chain has TRBV27 and TRBJ1-6; 7 nucleotides align to TRBD1. Germline values: CDR1 MNHEY, CDR2 SMNVEV (reference sequence). Trimming cost V 6 bases and J 0 bases; bases outside gene matches: 17. This CDR3 contains 20 residues. The CDR3 here is CASSLRDRQGLSSYNSPLHF. In DNA form, the CDR3 reads TGTGCCAGCAGCCTTCGCGACAGACAGGGTTTAAGCTCCTATAATTCACCCCTCCACTTT.

The chain carries TRBV4-3 and TRBJ2-3; weak D call: TRBD2 (6 bases). Germline V gene sequence: CDR1 LGHNA, CDR2 YSLEER. Trimming shortened V by 0 bases and J by 4 bases, and 14 bases separated the two germline ends. This CDR3 has 16 residues. Here the CDR3 reads CASSQDVAGGSDTQYF. CDR3 bases: TGCGCCAGCAGCCAAGACGTAGCTGGGGGGTCAGATACGCAGTATTTT.

The V and J genes are TRBV7-3 and TRBJ2-1; D uncertain. Trimming pared 4 bases from V and 15 bases from J, leaving 19 bases between. Germline V gives CDR1 SGHTA, CDR2 FQGTGA. The CDR3 contains 13 residues. The CDR3 DNA reads TGTGCCAGCAGCTCCACAGCCAGGTCGGCCCTGTTCTTC. It specifies CASSSTARSALFF.

The count of this clone is one. V is TRBV5-6 and J is TRBJ2-3, with 7 bases identical to TRBD2. The CDR3 covers 17 residues. Germline V gene lookup returns CDR1 SGHDT and CDR2 YYEEEE. The V segment lost 1 base and the J segment 0 bases; nucleotides outside the gene matches: 8. The CDR3 protein is CASSLTLGLTSTDTQYF. CDR3 DNA sequence: TGTGCCAGCAGCTTGACCCTGGGACTAACTAGCACAGATACGCAGTATTTT.

This chain connects TRBV6-1 to TRBJ2-7; perhaps TRBD1 as D (5 bases). The CDR3 length is 14 residues. The ends were cut back, 3 bases at V and 2 bases at J, with 11 bases in the middle. Germline V gene sequence: CDR1 MNHNS, CDR2 SASEGT. The CDR3 sequence is CASSDWTSTYEQYF. The CDR3 DNA is TGTGCCAGCAGTGATTGGACAAGTACCTACGAGCAGTACTTC.

This sequence joins TRBV9 and TRBJ1-4, with a tentative D call TRBD1 (5 bases). Germline V gene lookup returns CDR1 SGDLS and CDR2 YYNGEE. The germline V and J ends were trimmed by 4 bases and 1 base, with 8 bases remaining between them. The CDR3 sequence is 14 residues long. The CDR3 spells CASSPRVTNEKLFF. The CDR3 coding sequence is TGTGCCAGCAGCCCCAGGGTAACTAATGAAAAACTGTTTTTT.

V gene TRBV7-9 combines with J gene TRBJ1-2, with D unresolved. Germline loops: CDR1 SEHNR, CDR2 FQNEAQ (reference sequence). Trimming took 6 bases from V and 2 from J, leaving 22 bases between them. This CDR3 has 17 residues. The CDR3 reads CASRSPGALKGNYGYTF. The CDR3 bases are TGTGCCAGCAGGTCTCCGGGAGCTTTAAAGGGAAACTATGGCTACACCTTC.

The chain employs TRBV5-6 and TRBJ1-2; D may be TRBD1 (5 bases). CDR1 is SGHDT and CDR2 is YYEEEE in the germline V gene. The CDR3 is made up of 15 amino acids. The V gene lost 3 bases and the J gene lost 8 bases, with 20 bases spanning the gap. In DNA form, the CDR3 reads TGTGCCAGCAGCTCCCGGGGCGAGGAACTCCCGGGCTACACCTTC. Its translation is CASSSRGEELPGYTF.

V gene TRBV7-2 combines with J gene TRBJ2-5; unclear D gene. With 6 bases removed from V and 1 base from J, the gap between germline ends came to 9 bases. This CDR3 region has 13 residues. Germline assignment: CDR1 SGHTA and CDR2 FQGNSA. The CDR3 DNA reads TGTGCCAGCAGGACCAGTGGCCAAGAGACCCAGTACTTC. Protein sequence: CASRTSGQETQYF.

The rearrangement joins TRBV6-4 to TRBJ2-7; maybe TRBD1 (5 bases). Germline V CDR1 and CDR2: MRHNA, SNTAGT. Trimming cost V 5 bases and J 1 base, with 18 bases left between them. This CDR3 is 16 amino acids long. The CDR3 coding sequence is TGTGCCAGCAGTAGTAGGGCAGGGATGCTTTCCTACGAGCAGTACTTC. This sequence encodes CASSSRAGMLSYEQYF.

This chain connects TRBV29-1 to TRBJ2-3, with a weak D call TRBD1 (6 bases). CDR3 length: 13 residues. CDR1 SQVTM and CDR2 ANQGSEA come from the germline V gene. The V end lost 6 bases, the J end lost 2 bases, and 12 bases lay between the germline ends. As DNA, the CDR3 is TGCAGCGTCGCAGGACAGTACACAGATACGCAGTATTTT. Translated, it gives CSVAGQYTDTQYF.

V is TRBV7-2 and J is TRBJ2-7, with 8 bases aligning to TRBD1. This CDR3 is built from 14 residues. The junction had 10 bases not matched to a gene; V was cut back by 6 bases and J by 6 bases. The V gene's germline CDR1 is SGHTA and CDR2 FQGNSA. CDR3 DNA: TGTGCCAGCAGGACTCTCACAGGGGGAAGCGAGCAGTACTTC. This sequence encodes CASRTLTGGSEQYF.

This chain links TRBV6-5 with TRBJ2-1, with D uncertain. There are 14 residues in the CDR3. V gave up 6 bases and J gave up 3 bases, with 12 bases separating them. CDR1 MNHEY and CDR2 SVGAGI come from the germline V gene. The CDR3 reads CASSKPGHYNEQFF. In DNA, the CDR3 is TGTGCCAGCAGCAAACCGGGCCACTACAATGAGCAGTTCTTC.

The chain has TRBV7-8 and TRBJ2-2; D may be TRBD2 (5 bases). Germline V CDR1 and CDR2: SGHVS, FQNEAQ. The CDR3 length is 14 residues. V was clipped by 5 bases and J by 8 bases, with 15 bases between them. This chain's CDR3 is CASSGLIDAGELFF. CDR3 DNA: TGTGCCAGCAGCGGACTGATTGATGCGGGGGAGCTGTTTTTT.

This chain links TRBV7-2 with TRBJ2-7; the match to TRBD2 covers 8 bases. With 4 bases clipped from V and 7 bases from J, the junction kept 6 bases outside the gene matches. The CDR3 length is 13 residues. The germline V gene has CDR1 SGHTA and CDR2 FQGNSA. The CDR3 DNA follows: TGTGCCAGCAGCTACGGGAGGGGGGGGGAGCAGTACTTC. Amino acids: CASSYGRGGEQYF. Full variable domain (outside the CDR3, taken from reference TRBV7-2 and TRBJ2-7): GAGVSQSPSNKVTEKGKDVELRCDPISGHTALYWYRQSLGQGLEFLIYFQGNSAPDKSGLPSDRFSAERTGGSVSTLTIQRTQQEDSAVYLCASSYGRGGEQYFGPGTRLTVT.

This clone was seen only once. V usage is TRBV7-9 and J usage is TRBJ2-2; 7 nucleotides agree with TRBD2. The germline V gene has CDR1 SEHNR and CDR2 FQNEAQ (reference sequence). Trimming at V came to 4 bases and at J to 3 bases, leaving 2 bases not matched to a gene. CDR3 length: 14 amino acids. The CDR3 is CASSYSGYTGELFF. The CDR3 coding sequence is TGTGCCAGCAGCTATAGCGGGTACACCGGGGAGCTGTTTTTT.

The J gene is TRBJ2-3, the V gene TRBV18; D might be TRBD1 or TRBD2, each matching 5 bases. V was shortened by 2 bases and J by 0 bases, with 9 bases between the two germline ends. The germline CDR1 and CDR2 sequences are KGHSH and LQKENI. The CDR3 loop spans 15 amino acids. CDR3 region: CASSPGGISTDTQYF. The DNA of the CDR3 is TGTGCCAGCTCACCAGGGGGTATTAGCACAGATACGCAGTATTTT.

CDR3 bases: TGTGCCAGCAGTCTCAGCCGACTAGCACAAGGAGCAGATACGCAGTATTTT. Translation: CASSLSRLAQGADTQYF. The chain carries TRBV6-2 or TRBV6-3 and TRBJ2-3; TRBD2 matches 7 bases. From germline, CDR1 is MNHEY and CDR2 SVGEGT. The CDR3 totals 17 residues. The V segment lost 5 bases and the J segment 4 bases; nucleotides outside the gene matches: 15.

The rearrangement links TRBV7-9 to TRBJ2-7, with 7 nucleotides matching TRBD1. The germline gives CDR1 SEHNR, CDR2 FQNEAQ (reference sequence). The CDR3 has 12 residues. V shed 4 bases, J shed 5 bases, and the junction held 2 bases outside the gene matches. CDR3 protein: CASSYRGNEQYF. The CDR3 nucleotides read TGTGCCAGCAGCTACAGGGGAAACGAGCAGTACTTC. The full variable domain, completed using reference TRBV7-9 and TRBJ2-7, is DTGVSQNPRHKITKRGQNVTFRCDPISEHNRLYWYRQTLGQGPEFLTYFQNEAQLEKSRLLSDRFSAERPKGSFSTLEIQRTEQGDSAMYLCASSYRGNEQYFGPGTRLTVT.